The clone carrying this T cell receptor beta chain showed up just a few times. Its specificity is not known. The data originate from a study of response to subunit inactivated influenza vaccine. Study findings and constraints: Each seasonal influenza vaccination, the authors suggested, recruits few new T cells.

TCRdb used MiXCR to reprocess the RT-PCR reads, holding one entry per CDR3 protein. Counted here are about 700,000 distinct CDR3 sequences, 15% to 18% occurring once; the ten biggest clones make up approximately 10%. The CDR3 is 16 residues long. The trim removed 1 base at V and 5 bases at J, leaving 9 bases unmatched. CDR1 and CDR2 (germline): MGHRA, YSYEKL. The starting material was PBMCs from blood, obtained 11 to 12 days after vaccination. The chain couples TRBV4-1 to TRBJ1-2; 8 nucleotides line up with TRBD1. The receptor was derived from a man between 45 and 60 years old who received an inactivated influenza vaccine. CDR3 in amino acids: CASSQGGQGAWYGYTF. The CDR3 nucleotides are TGCGCCAGCAGCCAAGGAGGGCAGGGGGCCTGGTATGGCTACACCTTC.